A selection of T cell receptor beta chains follows, all from one sample in a study of T cells in Graves' hyperthyroidism and ophthalmopathy. TCRdb reprocessed the multiplex PCR reads with MiXCR, giving one entry per CDR3 protein. The table includes fewer than 650,000 distinct CDR3 sequences, approximately 15% detected once. Sequenced: blood. Receptors originate from a young woman with Graves' ophthalmopathy. Both conserved end residues are part of each CDR3. Fields, in order: J gene, D gene, clone size, V gene, CDR3 protein, CDR3 DNA. A D gene is named only where the DNA matches it firmly. Clone size is given for some rows only: seen once, a few or many times, or a class if the clone is expanded.

j_gene: TRBJ2-5; d_gene: -; abundance: many; v_gene: TRBV6-2/TRBV6-3; CDR3aa: CASSYQVGRPRETQYF; CDR3nt: TGTGCCAGCAGTTACCAGGTGGGCAGGCCCAGGGAGACCCAGTACTTC
j_gene: TRBJ1-4; d_gene: -; abundance: few; v_gene: TRBV27; CDR3aa: CASSLLRETNEKLFF; CDR3nt: TGTGCCAGCAGTTTACTCAGGGAGACTAATGAAAAACTGTTTTTT
j_gene: TRBJ2-5; d_gene: -; abundance: many; v_gene: TRBV28; CDR3aa: CASSLGGGVQETQYF; CDR3nt: TGTGCCAGCAGTTTAGGAGGAGGAGTCCAAGAGACCCAGTACTTC
j_gene: TRBJ2-3; d_gene: -; abundance: -; v_gene: TRBV25-1; CDR3aa: CAKRWERGWTDTQYF; CDR3nt: TGTGCCAAGAGGTGGGAACGTGGGTGGACAGATACGCAGTATTTT
j_gene: TRBJ2-2; d_gene: -; abundance: -; v_gene: TRBV7-3; CDR3aa: CATAPGAERINFGGELFF; CDR3nt: TGTGCCACCGCCCCTGGGGCGGAGCGGATCAACTTTGGCGGGGAGCTGTTTTTT
j_gene: TRBJ2-7; d_gene: TRBD1; abundance: few; v_gene: TRBV25-1; CDR3aa: CASRATGASYEQYF; CDR3nt: TGTGCCAGCAGAGCGACAGGGGCGTCCTACGAGCAGTACTTC
j_gene: TRBJ2-5; d_gene: -; abundance: many; v_gene: TRBV2; CDR3aa: CASLYPGHSQETQYF; CDR3nt: TGTGCCAGCCTTTACCCGGGACACTCCCAAGAGACCCAGTACTTC
j_gene: TRBJ1-1; d_gene: -; abundance: many; v_gene: TRBV11-3; CDR3aa: CASSGWGSTEAFF; CDR3nt: TGTGCCAGCAGTGGTTGGGGTAGCACTGAAGCTTTCTTT
j_gene: TRBJ1-6; d_gene: -; abundance: -; v_gene: TRBV30; CDR3aa: CAWTPAPSYWETRNSPLHF; CDR3nt: TGTGCCTGGACCCCGGCCCCCTCTTACTGGGAAACCAGAAATTCACCCCTCCACTTT
j_gene: TRBJ2-7; d_gene: TRBD2; abundance: many; v_gene: TRBV18; CDR3aa: CASSPPIASGVGEQYF; CDR3nt: TGTGCCAGCTCACCACCGATAGCTAGCGGGGTCGGGGAGCAGTACTTC
j_gene: TRBJ1-5; d_gene: -; abundance: many; v_gene: TRBV12-3/TRBV12-4; CDR3aa: CASTLGGGNQPQHF; CDR3nt: TGTGCCAGCACCCTTGGTGGGGGCAATCAGCCCCAGCATTTT
j_gene: TRBJ1-1; d_gene: TRBD1; abundance: many; v_gene: TRBV28; CDR3aa: CASYPGQGVNTEAFF; CDR3nt: TGTGCCAGCTACCCGGGACAGGGGGTGAACACTGAAGCTTTCTTT
j_gene: TRBJ2-5; d_gene: -; abundance: few; v_gene: TRBV7-2; CDR3aa: CASSLLAEETQYF; CDR3nt: TGTGCCAGCAGCTTATTAGCTGAAGAGACCCAGTACTTC
j_gene: TRBJ1-2; d_gene: TRBD1; abundance: many; v_gene: TRBV6-6; CDR3aa: CASSYSWQGAIDGYTF; CDR3nt: TGTGCCAGCAGTTACAGCTGGCAGGGGGCGATCGATGGCTACACCTTC
j_gene: TRBJ1-1; d_gene: -; abundance: many; v_gene: TRBV30; CDR3aa: CAWSITTEAFF; CDR3nt: TGTGCCTGGAGTATTACCACTGAAGCTTTCTTT
j_gene: TRBJ2-1; d_gene: -; abundance: once; v_gene: TRBV7-9; CDR3aa: CASSLGPARYNEQFF; CDR3nt: TGTGCCAGCAGCTTAGGTCCGGCTAGGTACAATGAGCAGTTCTTC
j_gene: TRBJ2-3; d_gene: -; abundance: many; v_gene: TRBV2; CDR3aa: CASSEWEITSTDTQYF; CDR3nt: TGTGCCAGCAGTGAATGGGAAATAACTAGCACAGATACGCAGTATTTT
j_gene: TRBJ2-3; d_gene: -; abundance: -; v_gene: TRBV4-2; CDR3aa: CASSPSVDTQYF; CDR3nt: TGTGCCAGCAGCCCCTCTGTAGATACGCAGTATTTT
j_gene: TRBJ2-2; d_gene: TRBD2; abundance: many; v_gene: TRBV20-1; CDR3aa: CSARDPLSGRWAGELFF; CDR3nt: TGCAGTGCTAGAGACCCTCTTAGCGGGAGGTGGGCCGGGGAGCTGTTTTTT
j_gene: TRBJ2-7; d_gene: TRBD2; abundance: few; v_gene: TRBV25-1; CDR3aa: CASSGGGRGDEQYF; CDR3nt: TGTGCCAGCAGTGGGGGCGGGAGGGGGGACGAGCAGTACTTC
j_gene: TRBJ2-2; d_gene: TRBD2; abundance: few; v_gene: TRBV6-2/TRBV6-3; CDR3aa: CASSDGLAGVLNTGELFF; CDR3nt: TGTGCCAGCAGTGACGGACTAGCGGGGGTCTTAAACACCGGGGAGCTGTTTTTT
j_gene: TRBJ2-3; d_gene: -; abundance: many; v_gene: TRBV20-1; CDR3aa: CSTSDGSEPDTQYF; CDR3nt: TGCAGTACCTCGGACGGGAGTGAGCCAGATACGCAGTATTTT
j_gene: TRBJ2-7; d_gene: -; abundance: many; v_gene: TRBV11-3; CDR3aa: CASSLGQSYSYEQYF; CDR3nt: TGTGCCAGCAGCTTAGGGCAGTCGTACTCCTACGAGCAGTACTTC
j_gene: TRBJ1-1; d_gene: -; abundance: many; v_gene: TRBV29-1; CDR3aa: CSVLTDNTEAFF; CDR3nt: TGCAGCGTCCTGACCGACAACACTGAAGCTTTCTTT
j_gene: TRBJ2-7; d_gene: TRBD1; abundance: many; v_gene: TRBV7-2; CDR3aa: CASSPGQGASYEQYF; CDR3nt: TGTGCCAGCAGCCCAGGCCAGGGGGCATCCTACGAGCAGTACTTC
j_gene: TRBJ1-2; d_gene: -; abundance: many; v_gene: TRBV12-5; CDR3aa: CASALANYGYTF; CDR3nt: TGTGCTAGCGCCCTAGCTAACTATGGCTACACCTTC
j_gene: TRBJ1-4; d_gene: -; abundance: few; v_gene: TRBV6-2/TRBV6-3; CDR3aa: CASSTLRTHTTNEKLFF; CDR3nt: TGTGCCAGCAGCACCCTCCGGACCCATACAACTAATGAAAAACTGTTTTTT
j_gene: TRBJ1-5; d_gene: -; abundance: many; v_gene: TRBV27; CDR3aa: CASKGDSNQPQHF; CDR3nt: TGTGCCAGCAAAGGCGATAGCAATCAGCCCCAGCATTTT
j_gene: TRBJ2-7; d_gene: TRBD2; abundance: many; v_gene: TRBV11-1; CDR3aa: CASSLWGAGTTNEQYF; CDR3nt: TGTGCCAGCAGCTTATGGGGAGCGGGAACGACTAACGAGCAGTACTTC
j_gene: TRBJ2-7; d_gene: -; abundance: -; v_gene: TRBV5-1; CDR3aa: CASGERPRTYEQYF; CDR3nt: TGCGCCAGCGGGGAGCGCCCGAGAACCTACGAGCAGTACTTC
j_gene: TRBJ1-5; d_gene: TRBD1; abundance: many; v_gene: TRBV10-3; CDR3aa: CAISEQGAIGNQPQHF; CDR3nt: TGTGCCATCAGTGAACAGGGGGCTATTGGGAATCAGCCCCAGCATTTT
j_gene: TRBJ2-1; d_gene: -; abundance: many; v_gene: TRBV27; CDR3aa: CASVSWDEQFF; CDR3nt: TGTGCCAGCGTGAGCTGGGATGAGCAGTTCTTC
j_gene: TRBJ2-5; d_gene: -; abundance: few; v_gene: TRBV4-2; CDR3aa: CASSLDHEGETQYF; CDR3nt: TGTGCCAGCAGCCTCGACCACGAGGGAGAGACCCAGTACTTC
j_gene: TRBJ1-5; d_gene: -; abundance: many; v_gene: TRBV7-9; CDR3aa: CASSLMGDSNQPQHF; CDR3nt: TGTGCCAGCAGCTTAATGGGAGATAGCAATCAGCCCCAGCATTTT
j_gene: TRBJ2-1; d_gene: -; abundance: few; v_gene: TRBV7-9; CDR3aa: CASSARGGELNEQFF; CDR3nt: TGTGCCAGCAGCGCCAGGGGGGGGGAGTTGAATGAGCAGTTCTTC
j_gene: TRBJ2-3; d_gene: -; abundance: few; v_gene: TRBV19; CDR3aa: CASSIVAISTDTQYF; CDR3nt: TGTGCCAGTAGTATAGTGGCGATTAGCACAGATACGCAGTATTTT
j_gene: TRBJ1-5; d_gene: -; abundance: many; v_gene: TRBV12-3/TRBV12-4; CDR3aa: CASSFGSGDQPQHF; CDR3nt: TGTGCCAGCAGTTTCGGGTCCGGGGATCAGCCCCAGCATTTT
j_gene: TRBJ1-2; d_gene: TRBD1; abundance: few; v_gene: TRBV2; CDR3aa: CASTQGPGQGYGGYTF; CDR3nt: TGTGCCAGCACTCAAGGGCCGGGACAGGGGTATGGTGGCTACACCTTC
j_gene: TRBJ1-2; d_gene: -; abundance: -; v_gene: TRBV6-1; CDR3aa: CASRSFGRGGGYTF; CDR3nt: TGTGCCAGCAGAAGCTTTGGCCGGGGGGGTGGCTACACCTTC
j_gene: TRBJ1-2; d_gene: -; abundance: few; v_gene: TRBV9; CDR3aa: CASSVTTGTYGYTF; CDR3nt: TGTGCCAGCAGCGTTACAACAGGGACCTATGGCTACACCTTC
j_gene: TRBJ2-3; d_gene: TRBD1; abundance: -; v_gene: TRBV19; CDR3aa: CASRGTGLTDTQYF; CDR3nt: TGTGCCAGTAGGGGGACAGGGCTCACAGATACGCAGTATTTT
j_gene: TRBJ2-7; d_gene: TRBD2; abundance: many; v_gene: TRBV20-1; CDR3aa: CSARVIASGGYEQYF; CDR3nt: TGCAGTGCTAGAGTCATCGCTAGCGGGGGGTACGAGCAGTACTTC
j_gene: TRBJ2-7; d_gene: -; abundance: -; v_gene: TRBV4-2; CDR3aa: CASSQEYGSPGSGQQYF; CDR3nt: TGTGCCAGCAGCCAAGAGTACGGGTCACCTGGGTCTGGCCAGCAGTACTTC
j_gene: TRBJ2-6; d_gene: -; abundance: few; v_gene: TRBV6-1; CDR3aa: CASSSPDSSGANVLTF; CDR3nt: TGTGCCAGCAGTTCCCCCGACAGCTCTGGGGCCAACGTCCTGACTTTC
j_gene: TRBJ1-1; d_gene: -; abundance: -; v_gene: TRBV6-5; CDR3aa: CASSYSRSKTGPNTEAFF; CDR3nt: TGTGCCAGCAGTTACTCGCGATCCAAGACAGGACCGAACACTGAAGCTTTCTTT
j_gene: TRBJ2-7; d_gene: TRBD2; abundance: -; v_gene: TRBV5-4; CDR3aa: CASSLSQLAGREQYF; CDR3nt: TGTGCCAGCAGCTTGAGCCAACTAGCGGGTCGAGAGCAGTACTTC
j_gene: TRBJ1-4; d_gene: -; abundance: few; v_gene: TRBV19; CDR3aa: CASSDRRATNEKLFF; CDR3nt: TGTGCCAGTAGTGATCGCCGGGCGACTAATGAAAAACTGTTTTTT